This T cell receptor (beta chain) was recovered during a study of OX40 agonist ivuxolimab in advanced cancers. The study, taken as a whole, reports: The study did not work out the antigen specificity of the expanded peripheral T cells.

Autoimmune disease history or systemic immunosuppression meant exclusion. The investigators sampled blood at baseline, at cycle 4 day 1, and at cycle 7 day 1. Measured with immunoSEQ multiplex PCR; TCRdb has only the in-frame clones, and not every one. The sample contains about 78,000 clones, roughly nine tenths of which appear only once. V lost 9 bases, J lost 0 bases, and 24 bases lay in between. CDR3 size: 18 residues. Per the germline V gene, CDR1 is SGHAT and CDR2 is FQNNGV. This clone was seen a single time. The antigen remains undetermined. V usage is TRBV11-2 and J usage is TRBJ2-1; D may be TRBD1 (5 bases). The clonotype was recovered from an adult with an advanced solid tumor such as melanoma, head and neck, liver or kidney cancer. The material sequenced was CD4+ or CD8+ T cells sorted from blood, taken in a trial of the OX40 agonist ivuxolimab. The CDR3 here is CASSNTPPRDSSYNEQFF. CDR3 bases: TGTGCCAGTTCGAATACCCCGCCTCGCGACAGCTCCTACAATGAGCAGTTCTTC.